Included here is one T cell receptor beta chain sequence, with context. Its target is unknown. The sample is drawn from a study of shared clonotypes between healthy human individuals. Study-level points and caveats: In having few donors, the study represented limited genetic and exposure-history diversity.

This CDR3 has 15 residues. Germline CDR1 SGHTS, CDR2 YDEGEE. V dropped 0 bases and J dropped 4; count of bases not matched to a gene: 3. At the deep level, the assay was run. The assay was immunoSEQ multiplex PCR, and TCRdb's table has in-frame clones only and misses some. The sample includes some 2.1 million clones, roughly 95% seen only once; the top ten take 0.13%. Sequencing was carried out using naive CD4+ T cells sorted from blood. Noted subset: CD45RA+ positively selected. The rearrangement joins TRBV5-8 to TRBJ1-2; 10 bases fit TRBD1. The TCR sequence derives from a man between 18 and 29 years old in good health. CDR3 protein: CASSLGDRGSYGYTF. The CDR3 region has the DNA TGTGCCAGCAGCTTGGGGGACAGGGGTAGCTATGGCTACACCTTC.